What follows describes a single T cell receptor (beta chain). The source of the sample is a study of blood T cell repertoires in COVID-19. Study details: PBMCs, B-cell-depleted T cells, or T cells were the source of the cDNA or gDNA that made up the material.

Methods used by the authors: Quantification of nucleated cells was approximated via reference gene primer amplification. Measured with immunoSEQ multiplex PCR; TCRdb has only the in-frame clones, and not every one. V, J and clone size derive from that table, while D and trimming were established from the DNA sequence. The sample lists hundreds of thousands of clones, about 90% occurring once. Enrollees, about 18 to 89 years old, lived in 20 to 25 US areas. The sample was PBMCs or T cells enriched from blood (not recorded which). This receptor was identified in a woman aged 18-29 years with acute COVID-19.

The CDR3 sequence is CASSIRGLEREDEQFF. Written as DNA, the CDR3 is TGTGCCAGTAGTATACGAGGCTTAGAGCGGGAGGATGAGCAGTTCTTC. This chain links TRBV19 with TRBJ2-1; 9 bases are shared with TRBD2. V shed 2 bases and J 8 bases; nucleotides not matched to a gene: 10. Germline V gene sequence: CDR1 LNHDA, CDR2 SQIVND (reference sequence). The CDR3 runs to 16 residues.